The 2 T cell receptor beta chains listed next were all sequenced from one sample in a study of T cells after yellow fever vaccination. TCRdb re-called the 5' RACE reads through MiXCR, storing one row per CDR3 protein. This sample has 300,000 to 400,000 distinct CDR3 sequences, with 12% found just once. Sequencing used CD4+ T cells sorted from PBMCs, obtained 15 days after the yellow fever booster vaccination. Receptors originate from a man younger than 35 who received the YFV17D yellow fever vaccine.

This sequence joins TRBV12-3 or TRBV12-4 and TRBJ1-3, with D unresolved. The V end was cut by 6 bases, the J end by 0 bases, with 3 bases between. This CDR3 region has 12 residues. Written as DNA, the CDR3 is TGTGCCAGCAGAACCTCTGGAAACACCATATATTTT. This sequence encodes CASRTSGNTIYF.

The rearrangement links TRBV6-1 to TRBJ1-6, with D unresolved. The CDR3 consists of 13 residues. The germline gives CDR1 MNHNS, CDR2 SASEGT. V lost 7 bases and J lost 10, with 14 bases in between. CDR3 sequence (DNA): TGTGCCAGCACCCCGAACGGAGAATCACCCCTCCACTTT. It yields the protein CASTPNGESPLHF.